Presented here are 20 T cell receptor beta chains from one specimen sequenced in a study of radiation and T cells in renal cell carcinoma. The protocol was immunoSEQ multiplex PCR, while the TCRdb copy is restricted to in-frame clones and leaves out a portion. The profile shows about 150,000 clones, over 80% of them singletons. The time point was: blood 2 weeks post-SBRT. Noted treatment: 15 Gy SBRT to primary tumor, nephrectomy 4 weeks later. Sequencing was performed on blood, taken from a patient whose treatment included radiotherapy and nephrectomy. The receptors come from a woman aged 45-65 years with renal cell carcinoma.

The chain employs TRBV6-1 and TRBJ1-2; D is ambiguous. Germline V gene sequence: CDR1 MNHNS, CDR2 SASEGT. CDR3 length: 12 amino acids. V lost 2 bases and J lost 4, with 5 bases in between. CDR3 loop: CASSETGYGYTF. DNA for the CDR3: TGTGCCAGCAGTGAAACGGGCTATGGCTACACCTTC.

The rearrangement joins TRBV13 to TRBJ2-1; either TRBD1 or TRBD2 may supply D (6 bases each). This CDR3 region has 17 residues. Per germline, CDR1 PRHDT and CDR2 FYEKMQ (reference sequence). V was clipped by 5 bases and J by 2 bases, with 19 bases between them. DNA for the CDR3: TGTGCCAGCAGCCTCCGAGTGTTCGGGGGCACCTACAATGAGCAGTTCTTC. Its protein is CASSLRVFGGTYNEQFF.

The V and J genes are TRBV5-1 and TRBJ1-2, with D possibly being TRBD1 (6 bases). Trimming left V 2 bases short and J 1 base short, with 12 bases between. Germline V CDR1 and CDR2: SGHRS, YFSETQ. CDR3 length equals 15 residues. The CDR3 reads CASSFQDSVNYGYTF. CDR3 sequence (DNA): TGCGCCAGCAGCTTTCAGGACAGTGTTAACTATGGCTACACCTTC.

The chain uses TRBV5-1 and TRBJ2-3; D is undetermined. The germline V and J ends were trimmed by 0 bases and 0 bases, with 8 bases remaining between them. The CDR3 spans 15 residues. CDR1 is SGHRS and CDR2 is YFSETQ in the germline V gene. The CDR3 is CASSLVPGSTDTQYF. The CDR3, as DNA: TGCGCCAGCAGCTTGGTTCCGGGTAGCACAGATACGCAGTATTTT.

This chain links TRBV19 with TRBJ2-7; TRBD2 matches at 7 bases. The germline gives CDR1 LNHDA, CDR2 SQIVND (reference sequence). The CDR3 runs to 14 residues. With V trimmed by 3 bases and J by 2 bases, 4 bases remained unmatched. The CDR3 nucleotides read TGTGCCAGTAGTATTCAGGGAGGGCCCTACGAGCAGTACTTC. Protein: CASSIQGGPYEQYF.

J is TRBJ1-4 and V is TRBV19; D not resolved. The CDR3 sequence is 12 residues long. The germline V and J ends were trimmed by 6 bases and 8 bases, with 10 bases remaining between them. Germline V gene sequence: CDR1 LNHDA, CDR2 SQIVND (reference sequence). DNA of the CDR3: TGTGCCAGTAGATTCGGAGGGGAAAAACTGTTTTTT. Its translation: CASRFGGEKLFF.

The rearrangement links TRBV4-1 to TRBJ1-1; tentatively, D is TRBD1 (6 bases). This CDR3 is 12 amino acids long. CDR1 MGHRA and CDR2 YSYEKL come from the germline V gene. V was clipped by 3 bases and J by 7 bases, with 9 bases between them. CDR3 protein: CASSQGALEAFF. CDR3 coding DNA: TGCGCCAGCAGCCAGGGGGCCCTTGAAGCTTTCTTT.

This clone was seen a handful of times. The chain carries TRBV30 and TRBJ1-2, with 8 positions matching TRBD1. From germline, CDR1 is GTSNPN and CDR2 SVGIG (reference sequence). CDR3 length equals 11 residues. V lost 5 bases and J lost 8; bases outside the gene matches: 4. The CDR3 protein is CAWAGGGGYTF. Written as DNA, the CDR3 is TGTGCCTGGGCAGGGGGCGGAGGCTACACCTTC.

The rearrangement joins TRBV30 to TRBJ1-3, with D perhaps TRBD1 (5 bases). The length of the CDR3 is 15 residues. Trimming removed 8 bases from V and 0 bases from J, with 17 bases in between. Germline V CDR1 and CDR2: GTSNPN, SVGIG (reference sequence). Here the CDR3 reads CAHDGGVRSGNTIYF. DNA for the CDR3: TGTGCCCATGACGGGGGAGTCCGCTCTGGAAACACCATATATTTT.

V and J are TRBV5-1 and TRBJ2-1; TRBD1 matches 8 bases. V was clipped by 4 bases and J by 4 bases; unmatched bases: 10. Per the germline V gene, CDR1 is SGHRS and CDR2 is YFSETQ. CDR3 length: 16 amino acids. This CDR3 reads CASSMQPGQVYNEQFF. As DNA, the CDR3 is TGCGCCAGCAGCATGCAACCGGGACAGGTTTACAATGAGCAGTTCTTC.

The rearrangement uses TRBV6-5 and TRBJ1-4, with D possibly being TRBD1 (5 bases). The CDR3 has 14 amino acids. Trimming shortened V by 6 bases and J by 5 bases, and 13 bases separated the two germline ends. Germline CDR1 is MNHEY and CDR2 is SVGAGI. CDR3 amino acids: CASSPRAGNEKLFF. As DNA, the CDR3 is TGTGCCAGCAGCCCCAGGGCAGGGAATGAAAAACTGTTTTTT.

The rearrangement links TRBV10-2 to TRBJ2-5; weak D call: TRBD1 (8 bases). Trimming took 6 bases from V and 2 from J, leaving 19 bases between them. This CDR3 contains 16 residues. Germline CDR1 is WSHSY and CDR2 is SAAADI. The CDR3 sequence: CASSKTTGGLQETQYF. CDR3 DNA sequence: TGCGCCAGCAGCAAGACCACAGGGGGACTACAAGAGACCCAGTACTTC.

The CDR3 nucleotides read TGTGCCAGCAGCCTTATCGGGACATTGAACACTGAAGCTTTCTTT. Translation: CASSLIGTLNTEAFF. This chain links TRBV5-6 with TRBJ1-1, with a weak D call TRBD1 (6 bases). Germline loops: CDR1 SGHDT, CDR2 YYEEEE. The CDR3 consists of 15 residues. Trimming shortened V by 4 bases and J by 0 bases, and 13 bases separated the two germline ends.

The rearrangement joins TRBV6-1 to TRBJ2-2; 8 nucleotides match TRBD1. Germline V lookup: CDR1 MNHNS, CDR2 SASEGT. Trimming at V came to 4 bases and at J to 6 bases, leaving 7 bases not matched to a gene. The CDR3 is 15 residues long. DNA of the CDR3: TGTGCCAGCAGTGTTGAGACAGGGGCCTCCGGGGAGCTGTTTTTT. Translating gives CASSVETGASGELFF.

V usage is TRBV7-2 and J usage is TRBJ1-5; the D gene is possibly TRBD1 (6 bases). Germline CDR1 reads SGHTA; CDR2 reads FQGNSA. The CDR3 runs 15 residues. V dropped 7 bases and J dropped 1 base, with 14 bases sitting between them. CDR3 loop: CASTPTRGSNQPQHF. CDR3 in DNA: TGTGCCAGCACCCCGACCAGGGGAAGCAATCAGCCCCAGCATTTT.

This clone was seen a handful of times. This chain uses TRBV11-1 with TRBJ2-2; no clear D. V shed 5 bases and J shed 5 bases, with 15 bases lying between them. There are 15 residues in the CDR3. CDR1 is SGHAT, CDR2 FQDESV, per germline (reference sequence). The CDR3 here is CASSALRSRTGELFF. DNA of the CDR3: TGTGCCAGCAGCGCGCTAAGGAGTCGGACCGGGGAGCTGTTTTTT.

The chain joins TRBV9 to TRBJ1-4; TRBD1 agrees at 7 bases. CDR1 and CDR2 (germline): SGDLS, YYNGEE. CDR3 size: 15 residues. V was clipped by 0 bases and J by 3 bases; unmatched bases: 2. The CDR3 DNA follows: TGTGCCAGCAGCGTAGAGGGGGCCTCTAATGAAAAACTGTTTTTT. Translating gives CASSVEGASNEKLFF.

This chain uses TRBV5-1 with TRBJ2-7, with 7 bases identical to TRBD2. This CDR3 has 15 residues. Germline V gene data show CDR1 as SGHRS and CDR2 as YFSETQ. V shed 1 base and J 2 bases; nucleotides not matched to a gene: 6. The CDR3 protein is CASSLLPSGAYEQYF. In DNA, the CDR3 is TGCGCCAGCAGCTTGTTACCTAGCGGTGCCTACGAGCAGTACTTC.

The chain employs TRBV6-5 and TRBJ1-5; D may be TRBD1 (5 bases). Germline V gene lookup returns CDR1 MNHEY and CDR2 SVGAGI. This CDR3 region has 14 residues. V lost 0 bases and J 9 bases, leaving 12 bases between the germline ends. The CDR3: CASSYSDTATPQHF. As DNA, the CDR3 is TGTGCCAGCAGTTACTCGGACACAGCAACGCCCCAGCATTTT.

The chain links TRBV5-4 to TRBJ1-2; 7 nucleotides match TRBD1. Germline trimming cut 5 bases from V and 4 bases from J; bases unmatched to any gene: 5. The CDR3 sequence is 13 residues long. CDR1 is SGHNT and CDR2 is YYREEE in the germline V gene (reference sequence). The CDR3 sequence is CASRSWDSYGYTF. Written as DNA, the CDR3 is TGTGCCAGCAGAAGCTGGGACAGCTATGGCTACACCTTC.